What follows are 3 T cell receptor beta chains derived from one specimen sequenced in a study of OX40 agonist ivuxolimab in advanced cancers. The data were produced by immunoSEQ multiplex PCR, yet TCRdb's version contains in-frame clones alone and is incomplete. The sample has roughly 63,000 clones; about 89% are singletons. The starting material was CD4+ or CD8+ T cells sorted from blood, obtained in a trial of the OX40 agonist ivuxolimab. Receptors were obtained from an adult with an advanced solid tumor such as melanoma, head and neck, liver or kidney cancer.

The V gene is TRBV7-9, the J gene TRBJ2-5, with 7 bases that match TRBD2. Germline CDR1 reads SEHNR; CDR2 reads FQNEAQ (reference sequence). The CDR3 is 14 amino acids. The CDR3 is CAVGREGPQETQYF. In nucleotides, the CDR3 is TGTGCGGTGGGGAGGGAGGGCCCTCAAGAGACCCAGTACTTC.

This chain joins TRBV13 and TRBJ2-2; D is uncertain. CDR3 size: 13 residues. Germline assignment: CDR1 PRHDT and CDR2 FYEKMQ (reference sequence). V lost 5 bases and J 4 bases, leaving 8 bases between the germline ends. The CDR3, as DNA: TGTGCCAGCAGCCTATCCGTCACCGGGGAGCTGTTTTTT. Protein product: CASSLSVTGELFF.

The V and J genes are TRBV7-6 and TRBJ2-1, with 8 bases fitting TRBD2. This CDR3 region has 15 residues. The germline V gene encodes CDR1 SGHVS and CDR2 FNYEAQ. Losses at the gene ends were 4 bases for V and 6 bases for J; bases not matched to a gene: 8. For the CDR3, the DNA is TGTGCCAGCAGCTCCCGGGGGGGAGGGGCCAATGAGCAGTTCTTC. Translating it yields CASSSRGGGANEQFF.